The 20 T cell receptor beta chains below were found in one sample sequenced in a study of OX40 agonist ivuxolimab in advanced cancers. Only in-frame clones appear in the TCRdb table, and some are missing; sequencing was by immunoSEQ multiplex PCR. The sample lists some 30,000 clones, 79% occurring once. The sample was CD4+ or CD8+ T cells sorted from blood, taken in a trial of the OX40 agonist ivuxolimab. These receptors were obtained from an adult with an advanced solid tumor such as melanoma, head and neck, liver or kidney cancer.

The chain has TRBV7-6 and TRBJ1-1; 12 nucleotides agree with TRBD1. In germline, CDR1 is SGHVS, CDR2 FNYEAQ. The trim removed 2 bases at V and 0 bases at J, leaving 1 base unmatched. The CDR3 has 16 residues. The CDR3 reads CASSLRDRGLNTEAFF. The CDR3 DNA sequence: TGTGCCAGCAGCTTAAGGGACAGGGGGCTGAACACTGAAGCTTTCTTT.

The V gene is TRBV14, the J gene TRBJ1-6; TRBD1 might be the D (5 bases). The germline V gene encodes CDR1 SGHDN and CDR2 FVKESK. The V end was cut by 4 bases, the J end by 0 bases, with 13 bases between. The length of the CDR3 is 17 residues. The CDR3 protein is CASSLFGQSSYNSPLHF. As DNA, the CDR3 is TGTGCCAGCAGCCTATTTGGACAAAGCTCCTATAATTCACCCCTCCACTTT.

The chain recombines TRBV30 with TRBJ1-6; the D is unclear. V was trimmed by 4 bases and J by 6 bases, leaving 7 bases between them. The CDR3 loop spans 12 amino acids. Germline lookup yields CDR1 GTSNPN and CDR2 SVGIG (reference sequence). The CDR3 here is CAWKQFNSPLHF. CDR3 coding DNA: TGTGCCTGGAAGCAGTTTAATTCACCCCTCCACTTT.

The rearrangement links TRBV4-1 to TRBJ2-7, with TRBD1 matching over 8 bases. After removal of 6 bases from V and 0 bases from J, the junction contained 4 bases not matched to a gene. The CDR3 runs 14 residues. Germline CDR1 MGHRA, CDR2 YSYEKL. The DNA of the CDR3 is TGCGCCAGCAGACTCGGACAGGGCTCCTACGAGCAGTACTTC. This translates into CASRLGQGSYEQYF.

The rearrangement uses TRBV7-6 and TRBJ2-7, with TRBD1 matching over 10 bases. CDR3 length: 14 residues. Losses at the gene ends were 5 bases for V and 2 bases for J; bases not matched to a gene: 3. Germline loops: CDR1 SGHVS, CDR2 FNYEAQ. As DNA, the CDR3 is TGTGCCAGCAGCGGGACAGGGGAACCCTACGAGCAGTACTTC. The encoded protein is CASSGTGEPYEQYF. Variable domain in full (rest from reference TRBV7-6 and TRBJ2-7): GAGVSQSPRYKVTKRGQDVALRCDPISGHVSLYWYRQALGQGPEFLTYFNYEAQQDKSGLPNDRFSAERPEGSISTLTIQRTEQRDSAMYRCASSGTGEPYEQYFGPGTRLTVT.

V is TRBV29-1 and J is TRBJ2-3; 7 nucleotides agree with TRBD1. With 6 bases clipped from V and 0 bases from J, the junction kept 12 bases outside the gene matches. This CDR3 is built from 16 residues. Looked up from germline, CDR1 is SQVTM and CDR2 is ANQGSEA. CDR3 residues: CSVRGVGTDSTDTQYF. CDR3 bases: TGCAGCGTAAGGGGAGTGGGGACAGATAGCACAGATACGCAGTATTTT.

V gene TRBV14 combines with J gene TRBJ2-2; D unresolved. CDR1 is SGHDN and CDR2 is FVKESK in the germline V gene. V lost 1 base, J lost 5 bases, and 5 bases lay in between. This CDR3 is 13 amino acids long. The CDR3 nucleotides read TGTGCCAGCAGCCAAGTCGAAACCGGGGAGCTGTTTTTT. Amino acid sequence: CASSQVETGELFF.

The gene calls are TRBV12-5 and TRBJ2-5; TRBD2 aligns across 13 bases. V was clipped by 1 base and J by 9 bases; unmatched bases: 2. The CDR3 extends over 14 amino acids. Germline V CDR1 and CDR2: LGHNT, FRNRAP. The CDR3 DNA reads as TGTGCTAGTGGTTTGGAAGGGACTAGCGGGGCCCAGTACTTC. The encoded protein is CASGLEGTSGAQYF.

V usage is TRBV10-3 and J usage is TRBJ2-7, with TRBD1 as a possible D gene (6 bases). The CDR3 has 19 amino acids. Looked up from germline, CDR1 is ENHRY and CDR2 is SYGVKD. The V and J ends lost 1 base and 1 base respectively, with 23 bases between them. The CDR3 loop reads CAISELGGTTINPSYEQYF. In DNA, the CDR3 is TGTGCCATCAGTGAGTTAGGGGGAACTACTATAAACCCTTCCTACGAGCAGTACTTC.

V and J are TRBV7-8 and TRBJ1-3; the D gene is possibly TRBD1 (5 bases). The CDR3 has 16 amino acids. The germline gives CDR1 SGHVS, CDR2 FQNEAQ. Trimming removed 4 bases at V and 0 bases at J, with 13 bases between. CDR3 residues: CASSSDSPRSGNTIYF. CDR3 coding DNA: TGTGCCAGCAGCTCCGACAGCCCACGCTCTGGAAACACCATATATTTT. The entire variable domain, with the rest obtained from reference TRBV7-8 and TRBJ1-3, is as follows: GAGVSQSPRYKVAKRGQDVALRCDPISGHVSLFWYQQALGQGPEFLTYFQNEAQLDKSGLPSDRFFAERPEGSVSTLKIQRTQQEDSAVYLCASSSDSPRSGNTIYFGEGSWLTVV.

This chain uses TRBV10-2 with TRBJ2-7; 10 bases fit TRBD2. CDR1 WSHSY and CDR2 SAAADI come from the germline V gene. The CDR3 covers 17 residues. The V segment lost 7 bases and the J segment 4 bases; nucleotides outside the gene matches: 16. CDR3 loop: CASITDIAGGPRYEQYF. The CDR3 DNA reads as TGCGCCAGCATTACAGATATAGCGGGGGGCCCCCGGTACGAGCAGTACTTC.

The V and J genes are TRBV28 and TRBJ1-2; D may be TRBD1 (5 bases). Germline lookup yields CDR1 MDHEN and CDR2 SYDVKM. Trimming removed 4 bases from V and 3 bases from J, with 9 bases in between. The CDR3 is made up of 13 amino acids. CDR3 sequence: CASSSGGYYGYTF. As DNA, the CDR3 is TGTGCCAGCAGTTCCGGGGGGTACTATGGCTACACCTTC.

The chain uses TRBV5-6 and TRBJ2-3, with D tentatively TRBD1 (7 bases). Germline CDR1 and CDR2: SGHDT and YYEEEE. Trimming shortened V by 4 bases and J by 4 bases, and 13 bases separated the two germline ends. CDR3 length equals 14 residues. The CDR3 is CASSLQGGADTQYF. The DNA of the CDR3 is TGTGCCAGCAGCCTTCAGGGGGGTGCAGATACGCAGTATTTT.

V and J are TRBV28 and TRBJ1-2; the D is unclear. Germline loops: CDR1 MDHEN, CDR2 SYDVKM. CDR3 length: 12 amino acids. Trimming left V 5 bases short and J 7 bases short, with 11 bases between. The CDR3: CASSRALGGYTF. The CDR3, as DNA: TGTGCCAGCAGTAGGGCCCTCGGTGGCTACACCTTC.

The chain uses TRBV6-1 and TRBJ2-3, with 7 bases lining up with TRBD2. V lost 5 bases to trimming and J lost 5 bases; unmatched junction nucleotides: 4. The CDR3 loop spans 13 amino acids. CDR1 and CDR2 from the germline V gene are MNHNS and SASEGT. The chain's CDR3 is CASSIIAGDTQYF. CDR3 DNA sequence: TGTGCCAGCAGTATAATAGCGGGAGATACGCAGTATTTT.

This clone has a single count. The chain carries TRBV11-2 and TRBJ2-7; perhaps TRBD1 as D (6 bases). From germline, CDR1 is SGHAT and CDR2 FQNNGV. The CDR3 has 15 amino acids. V was trimmed by 3 bases and J by 7 bases, leaving 19 bases between them. The DNA for the CDR3 is TGTGCCAGCAGCTTGGGGGTGGGGGCCGGTTCGGAGCAGTACTTC. Translating gives CASSLGVGAGSEQYF.

The chain carries TRBV6-1 and TRBJ1-1; no reliable D call. The CDR3 is 9 amino acids. Trimming took off 5 bases at V and 10 bases at J, with 5 bases between the two ends. The germline CDR1 and CDR2 sequences are MNHNS and SASEGT. CDR3 bases: TGTGCCAGCAGTTACACAGCTTTCTTT. Encoded protein: CASSYTAFF.

The genes are TRBV19 and TRBJ1-4; 7 positions match TRBD1. This CDR3 spans 15 amino acids. Trimming at V came to 4 bases and at J to 1 base, leaving 3 bases not matched to a gene. Germline lookup yields CDR1 LNHDA and CDR2 SQIVND (reference sequence). In DNA form, the CDR3 reads TGTGCCAGTAGTACCCGACAGGGAACTAATGAAAAACTGTTTTTT. Its translation is CASSTRQGTNEKLFF.

This chain connects TRBV30 to TRBJ1-1; D gene ambiguous. This CDR3 contains 14 residues. V was shortened by 2 bases and J by 2 bases, with 12 bases between the two germline ends. Looked up from germline, CDR1 is GTSNPN and CDR2 is SVGIG (reference sequence). The CDR3 reads CAWSRVLGNTEAFF. For the CDR3, the DNA is TGTGCCTGGAGTCGGGTCCTGGGTAACACTGAAGCTTTCTTT.

On this clone itself: Since the CDR3 does not end with the conserved phenylalanine or tryptophan, this likely comes from a read error. The DNA is left out, because the CDR3 cannot be placed on it with certainty; the CDR3 is given as TCRdb lists it. The chain is built from TRBV19 and TRBJ2-7; the listed D gene, TRBD2, was not tested against the DNA. The CDR3 totals 8 residues, both ends included. CDR1 is LNHDA and CDR2 is SQIVND in the germline V gene (reference sequence). The CDR3 loop reads CASRAGRN.